The rows below give T cell receptor beta chains drawn from one sample of a study of T cells in Graves' hyperthyroidism and ophthalmopathy. TCRdb independently ran MiXCR on the multiplex PCR reads; one entry per CDR3 protein. Here the sample spans hundreds of thousands of distinct CDR3 sequences, 20% to 25% being singletons. Sequenced material: blood. These receptors all stem from a man in his forties or fifties with Graves' hyperthyroidism that later progressed to Graves' ophthalmopathy. CDR3s include the opening cysteine and the closing phenylalanine or tryptophan. A D gene is named only where the DNA matches it firmly. Clone size, where shown, is once, few, many, or a class for clones that have expanded.

j_call	v_call	d_call	clone_size	cdr3_nt	cdr3_aa
TRBJ2-7	TRBV6-2/TRBV6-3	TRBD2	.	TGTGCCAGCAGCAGAGTCCTAGCGGGAATCCACTCCTCCTACGAGCAGTACTTC	CASSRVLAGIHSSYEQYF
TRBJ1-5	TRBV20-1	TRBD1	.	TGCAGTGCCCTGGACAGGGGCGATCAGCCCCAGCATTTT	CSALDRGDQPQHF
TRBJ2-7	TRBV6-2/TRBV6-3	TRBD2	.	TGTGCCAGCAGTTACGGACTAGGATCCTACGAGCAGTACTTC	CASSYGLGSYEQYF
TRBJ1-1	TRBV30	.	many	TGTGCCTGGAGCTGGACGGAGAACACTGAAGCTTTCTTT	CAWSWTENTEAFF
TRBJ2-7	TRBV6-1	.	many	TGTGCCAGCAGTGAAGGCCGACGGTCCTACGAGCAGTACTTC	CASSEGRRSYEQYF
TRBJ1-6	TRBV5-1	TRBD1	.	TGCGCCAGCAGCTTCGGACAGGGACCTAATTCACCCCTCCACTTT	CASSFGQGPNSPLHF
TRBJ1-2	TRBV12-3/TRBV12-4	TRBD1	many	TGTGCCAGCAGTTCGGACAGGGGGCAAGAAGGCTACACCTTC	CASSSDRGQEGYTF
TRBJ2-7	TRBV6-1	.	.	TGTGCCAGCGCTGTTTCCGGGACATCCTACGAGCAGTACTTC	CASAVSGTSYEQYF
TRBJ2-4	TRBV7-2	TRBD2	once	TGTGCCAGCAGCCTGACTAGCGGGAGTTCCAAAAACATTCAGTACTTC	CASSLTSGSSKNIQYF
TRBJ2-7	TRBV24-1	TRBD2	.	TGTGCCACCAGTGACCTTGGGACTAGCTCCTACGAGCAGTACTTC	CATSDLGTSSYEQYF
TRBJ1-1	TRBV28	TRBD1	many	TGTGCCAGCAGTCCCCACCGGACAGGCTCCACTGAAGCTTTCTTT	CASSPHRTGSTEAFF
TRBJ1-2	TRBV29-1	TRBD1	many	TGCAGCACCTGGGACAGTTATGGCTACACCTTC	CSTWDSYGYTF
TRBJ1-1	TRBV28	.	many	TGTGCCAGCAGTTTCCTTCTGGCGGGCACTGAAGCTTTCTTT	CASSFLLAGTEAFF
TRBJ2-6	TRBV4-1	.	few	TGCGCCAGCAGCCAAGAATTCGCAGGGGCGTTCTCTGGGGCCAACGTCCTGACTTTC	CASSQEFAGAFSGANVLTF
TRBJ2-7	TRBV10-3	.	many	TGTGCCATCAGCCCCCTAGTAGGCAAGGGGCAGGGAGGCGGCGAGCAGTACTTC	CAISPLVGKGQGGGEQYF
TRBJ2-7	TRBV6-2/TRBV6-3	.	many	TGTGCCAGCCGATGGGACGGCTACGAGCAGTACTTC	CASRWDGYEQYF
TRBJ1-5	TRBV9	.	many	TGTGCCAGCAGCGTAGGCCCGACCAATCAGCCCCAGCATTTT	CASSVGPTNQPQHF
TRBJ2-2	TRBV6-2/TRBV6-3	TRBD2	many	TGTGCCAGCATAGGACTAGCGAACACCGGGGAGCTGTTTTTT	CASIGLANTGELFF
TRBJ2-6	TRBV6-2/TRBV6-3	.	many	TGTGCCAGCAGCCCTACAGGGTCTGGGGCCAACGTCCTGACTTTC	CASSPTGSGANVLTF
TRBJ2-2	TRBV7-8	.	many	TGTGCCAGCAGCTTAGCGACGGTCGGGGAGCTGTTTTTT	CASSLATVGELFF
TRBJ2-5	TRBV30	TRBD1	many	TGTGCCTGGAGTAAAACAGGGGGGGAGACCCAGTACTTC	CAWSKTGGETQYF
TRBJ1-1	TRBV5-1	TRBD1	.	TGCGCCAGCAGCAGCCGGGACAGCACTGAAGCTTTCTTT	CASSSRDSTEAFF